This T cell receptor beta chain was sequenced during a study of tumor-infiltrating lymphocytes in primary liver carcinoma. Study-level background: Tumor lesions were T1-T3 N0M0 and spanned about 4.2 to 11 cm.

Blood RNA came from unsorted whole blood; germline DNA was also extracted. Patients showed chronic HBV infection and an absence of prior treatment. Germline V gene sequence: CDR1 SGHAT, CDR2 FQNNGV. Unmatched junction bases numbered 3, after V lost 8 bases and J lost 1 base. The CDR3 has 15 residues. Priming with a constant-region primer yielded TCR beta cDNA from around 0.45 ug total RNA. It was through three nested multiplex PCR rounds of slightly modified ARM-PCR that TCR beta libraries arose. For 10 cycles apiece, the opening two PCR rounds ran with TRBV1-TRBV30 forward primers and a C-beta reverse primer. Using its own MiXCR run on the multiplex PCR reads, TCRdb lists one record per CDR3 protein. This sample has approximately 330,000 distinct CDR3 sequences; roughly 61% occur once, and the top ten carry roughly 6.5%.

This receptor was obtained from a man aged 40-50 years with primary liver carcinoma and hepatitis B virus infection. The rearrangement uses TRBV11-2 and TRBJ2-1; TRBD2 aligns across 12 bases. Source material: peripheral blood. CDR3 sequence (DNA): TGTGCCAGCGGACTAGCGGGGACATCCTACAATGAGCAGTTCTTC. Translated, it gives CASGLAGTSYNEQFF.